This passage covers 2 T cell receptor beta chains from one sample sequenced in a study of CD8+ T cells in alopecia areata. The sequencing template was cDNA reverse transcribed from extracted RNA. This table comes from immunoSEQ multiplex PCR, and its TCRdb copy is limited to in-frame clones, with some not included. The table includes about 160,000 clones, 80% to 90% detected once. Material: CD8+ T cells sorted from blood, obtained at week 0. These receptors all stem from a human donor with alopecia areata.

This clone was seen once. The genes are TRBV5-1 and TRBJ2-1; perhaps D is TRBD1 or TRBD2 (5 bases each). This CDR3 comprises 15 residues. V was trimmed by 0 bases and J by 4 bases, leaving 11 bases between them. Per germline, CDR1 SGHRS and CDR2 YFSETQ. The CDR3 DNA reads TGCGCCAGCAGCTTGGCCATGGGGGATTACAATGAGCAGTTCTTC. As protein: CASSLAMGDYNEQFF.

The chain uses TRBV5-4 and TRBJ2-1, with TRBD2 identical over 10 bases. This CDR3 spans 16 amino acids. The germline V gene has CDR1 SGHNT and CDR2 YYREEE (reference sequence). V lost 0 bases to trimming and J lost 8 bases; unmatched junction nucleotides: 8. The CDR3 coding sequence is TGTGCCAGCAGCTTGGAGGTTCGGCTAGCGGGGGATGAGCAGTTCTTC. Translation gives CASSLEVRLAGDEQFF.